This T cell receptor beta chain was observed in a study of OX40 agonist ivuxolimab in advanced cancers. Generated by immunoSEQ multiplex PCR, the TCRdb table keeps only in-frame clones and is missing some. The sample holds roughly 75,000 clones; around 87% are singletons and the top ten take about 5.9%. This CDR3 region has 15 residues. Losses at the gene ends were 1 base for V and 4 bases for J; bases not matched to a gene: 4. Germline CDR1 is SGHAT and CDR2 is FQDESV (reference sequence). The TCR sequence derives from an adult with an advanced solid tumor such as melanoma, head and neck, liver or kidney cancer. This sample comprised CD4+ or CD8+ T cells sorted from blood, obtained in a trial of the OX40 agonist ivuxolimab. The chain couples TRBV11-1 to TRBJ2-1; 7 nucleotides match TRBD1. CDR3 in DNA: TGTGCCAGCAGCTTAGGGGACAGCCTTTACAATGAGCAGTTCTTC. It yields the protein CASSLGDSLYNEQFF.